This TCR beta chain was recorded in a study of human T cells and chemical hapten exposure. Across the whole study: Per-sample TCR yield variation was attributed mainly to small pooled library volume differences.

Indicated time point: healthy volunteer bleed at 2 weeks. Researchers extracted total RNA from unfractionated whole blood. For the library, individual cDNA molecules each received unique molecular identifiers. In TCRdb, the RACE reads were re-called with MiXCR into one record per CDR3 protein. Of about 130,000 distinct CDR3 sequences listed, roughly 9.5% are singletons. Germline-derived CDR1 and CDR2 are MNHNS and SASEGT. The V end lost 1 base, the J end lost 0 bases, and 5 bases lay between the germline ends. The CDR3 contains 14 residues. The TCR originated in a male donor in good health. Some clones in this sample may be carry-over from other donors' samples. Sequenced material: whole blood. This chain connects TRBV6-1 to TRBJ2-3; no firm D call. The CDR3 sequence: CASSEVASTDTQYF. CDR3 in DNA: TGTGCCAGCAGTGAAGTTGCGAGCACAGATACGCAGTATTTT.